The 9 T cell receptor beta chains below all came from one sample that was sequenced in a study of regulatory T cells in long-lasting Graves disease. Time point denoted: persistent/refractory GD, antithyroid drugs over 5 years with positive TRAb. Extracted RNA from PBMCs served as the source of the TCR library. Construction of the TCR beta libraries employed iRepertoire HTBI primers in conjunction with Arm-PCR of CDR3 regions. TCRdb used MiXCR to reprocess the multiplex PCR reads, holding one entry per CDR3 protein. The sample has roughly 700,000 distinct CDR3 sequences; 25% to 35% are singletons. Here the sequenced sample was peripheral blood mononuclear cells (PBMCs), taken when the disease was refractory, from a patient treated with antithyroid drugs. These receptors came from a female donor with Graves disease.

The V call is TRBV6-1, the J call TRBJ1-5; 8 nucleotides match TRBD1. The CDR3 length is 15 residues. V dropped 6 bases and J dropped 9; count of bases not matched to a gene: 13. Germline V gene sequence: CDR1 MNHNS, CDR2 SASEGT. The CDR3 reads CASSRDRGRDRPQHF. The CDR3 region has the DNA TGTGCCAGCAGCCGAGACAGGGGCCGGGATCGGCCCCAGCATTTT.

The sample holds many counts of this clonotype. One junction end does not reproduce the germline sequence, and a read error may be involved. The gene calls are TRBV5-1 and TRBJ1-4; no clear D. The length of the CDR3 is 13 residues. Germline lookup yields CDR1 SGHRS and CDR2 YFSETQ. CDR3 in DNA: TGTGCCAGCAGCTTAGCGGGCAGTGAAAAACTGTTTTTT. Translating gives CASSLAGSEKLFF.

The chain combines TRBV9 with TRBJ1-2; 7 positions match TRBD1. Trimming took 0 bases from V and 1 from J; bases not matched to a gene: 3. Germline V gene sequence: CDR1 SGDLS, CDR2 YYNGEE. This CDR3 has 15 residues. CDR3 in amino acids: CASSVDRDSNYGYTF. The CDR3 DNA follows: TGTGCCAGCAGCGTAGACAGGGACAGTAACTATGGCTACACCTTC.

The V gene is TRBV29-1, the J gene TRBJ1-1; TRBD1 matches 8 bases. Germline-derived CDR1 and CDR2 are SQVTM and ANQGSEA. The CDR3 has 13 residues. V shed 3 bases, J shed 4 bases, and the junction held 4 bases outside the gene matches. CDR3 in DNA: TGCAGCGTTGACCGGGACAGGCCCACTGAAGCTTTCTTT. It translates to CSVDRDRPTEAFF.

This rearrangement joins TRBV15 to TRBJ2-7; no definite D call. The germline gives CDR1 LNHNV, CDR2 YYDKDF (reference sequence). This CDR3 contains 13 residues. V lost 0 bases and J 5 bases, leaving 8 bases between the germline ends. The CDR3 DNA is TGTGCCACCAGCAGAGATGTTCAACACGAGCAGTACTTC. Encoded protein: CATSRDVQHEQYF. The variable domain in full, completed from reference TRBV15 and TRBJ2-7, reads DAMVIQNPRYQVTQFGKPVTLSCSQTLNHNVMYWYQQKSSQAPKLLFHYYDKDFNNEADTPDNFQSRRPNTSFCFLDIRSPGLGDTAMYLCATSRDVQHEQYFGPGTRLTVT.

CDR3 nucleotide sequence: TGTGCCAGCAGTGACCTGTCGGCAGGGGCCCTGGACTCCTACGAGCAGTACTTC. Encoded protein: CASSDLSAGALDSYEQYF. This sequence joins TRBV6-1 and TRBJ2-7; maybe TRBD1 (6 bases). The V end lost 3 bases, the J end lost 0 bases, and 21 bases lay between the germline ends. This CDR3 spans 18 amino acids. The germline CDR1 and CDR2 sequences are MNHNS and SASEGT.

This clonotype was observed a few times. The CDR3 here is CASSADGGLFQPQHF. The CDR3 DNA sequence: TGCGCCAGCAGCGCGGACGGGGGGCTCTTTCAGCCCCAGCATTTT. This chain uses TRBV5-1 with TRBJ1-5; tentative D call: TRBD1 (6 bases). Looked up from germline, CDR1 is SGHRS and CDR2 is YFSETQ. The CDR3 contains 15 residues. Between the trimmed V and J ends, which lost 4 bases and 6 bases, there was a span of 17 bases.

The CDR3 is CATSTLPGQGNEKLFF. The CDR3 nucleotides are TGTGCCACCAGCACCTTGCCGGGACAGGGGAATGAAAAACTGTTTTTT. The chain employs TRBV15 and TRBJ1-4; 10 bases are a match to TRBD1. CDR1 and CDR2 from the germline V gene are LNHNV and YYDKDF (reference sequence). Losses at the gene ends were 4 bases for V and 5 bases for J; bases not matched to a gene: 7. There are 16 residues in the CDR3.

J is TRBJ1-2 and V is TRBV7-2; possibly TRBD1 for D (5 bases). This CDR3 is built from 14 residues. Germline V gene sequence: CDR1 SGHTA, CDR2 FQGNSA. Trimming stripped 1 base from V and 2 bases from J, with 8 bases between. The CDR3 protein is CASSLEGWNYGYTF. In DNA form, the CDR3 reads TGTGCCAGCAGCTTAGAGGGGTGGAACTATGGCTACACCTTC. Together with reference TRBV7-2 and TRBJ1-2, the CDR3 gives the full variable domain: GAGVSQSPSNKVTEKGKDVELRCDPISGHTALYWYRQSLGQGLEFLIYFQGNSAPDKSGLPSDRFSAERTGGSVSTLTIQRTQQEDSAVYLCASSLEGWNYGYTFGSGTRLTVV.